This entry describes one TCR beta chain. This clone's antigen is unknown. The sample holds no much larger clone one base away, and base qualities are not on file. The protocol used for the library was the immunoSEQ multiplex PCR assay. For TCR sequencing, RNA was extracted from every sample and reverse transcribed into cDNA to serve as template. SuperScript III was used for first-strand cDNA synthesis, primed with a 2:1 mix of oligo-dT and random hexamers. A synthetic immune receptor repertoire was used to measure amplification bias, and any remaining bias was corrected computationally. From the authors' description of their analysis: After raw reads were preprocessed to remove errors, the CDR3 was defined following IMGT conventions as running from the conserved cysteine to phenylalanine. Clonality was calculated as 1 minus Shannon entropy normalized by log2 of the number of productive unique TCRs. Whether scalp clones were CD4 or CD8 was inferred by matching scalp TCRbeta sequences against CD4 and CD8 repertoires sorted from blood. Here the immuneACCESS table is served through TCRdb, limited to in-frame sequences with V and J called. Missing clones are a known gap in these copies; in checked studies unresolved V genes cover under half, and the rest lacks a known reason. V and J calls and clone size come straight from that table; D and trimming were deduced from the DNA. Present in this sample are 80,000 to 100,000 clones, roughly 47% of which were seen just once. The ten largest clones add up to 0.7% to 0.95% of the sample.

Lesional scalp punch biopsies and peripheral blood were obtained from alopecia areata patients. PBMCs were separated by density centrifugation and stained for CD3, CD4 and CD8, after which CD4+ and CD8+ T cells were sorted on a FACSAria. The source of the sample is a study of CD8+ T cells in alopecia areata (dated by TCRdb to between 2018 and 2020). Broadly, across the study: The treated patients took part in an open-label pilot trial in which moderate-to-severe alopecia areata was treated with oral tofacitinib at 5 to 10 mg twice daily. TCRbeta CDR3 regions were amplified by immunoSEQ multiplex PCR with 35 Vbeta forward and 13 Jbeta reverse primers. The RNA source kit depended on sample type: the PAXgene miRNA kit for fixed scalp, the miRNeasy kit for PBMCs, and the RNeasy kit for mouse skin. Patients on tofacitinib were biopsied at baseline and after 4 and 24 weeks of treatment, and several of the patients also had a later scalp biopsy. On the human side, TCRbeta sequencing was run on scalp tissue and on sorted CD4+ and CD8+ peripheral blood T cells from healthy controls and from alopecia areata patients with either patchy or totalis/universalis disease. In both human patients and the C3H/HeJ mouse model, the study applied high-throughput TCRbeta sequencing to look at T cell clonal expansion in alopecia areata. Scalp clonality was compared across normal scalp (n=4), patchy alopecia areata scalp (n=8), and alopecia totalis/universalis scalp (n=8). Patients stayed on tofacitinib for 6 to 18 months and then had 6 months of follow-up off drug so that delayed response and recurrence could be assessed.

What the work shows at the level of the full study, not this receptor alone: Resident alphabeta T cells in normal human skin are also sequenced, complicating scalp TCR repertoire analysis, unlike mouse skin dominated by gammadelta T cells. Shared TCR sequences between patients were less evident than in mice, which may be partly attributable to HLA diversity in the patient population. Lesional scalp, especially in alopecia totalis/universalis, showed higher clonality and more expanded CD8+ clones than normal scalp, suggesting antigenic drive.

The trim is 4 bases for V and 6 bases for J, with a gap of 8 bases between the germline ends. CDR1 DFQATT and CDR2 SNEGSKA were looked up in the germline V gene (reference sequence). Including the terminal cysteine and phenylalanine, the CDR3 comprises 11 residues. The DNA shown is the 33-base CDR3, in frame from base 1. This receptor was obtained from a human donor with alopecia areata. Input material: CD4+ T cells sorted from blood. The sequence links TRBV20-1 to TRBJ2-3; the D gene remains uncertain. CDR3 sequence: CSAIRSDTQYF. The DNA reads as follows: TGCAGTGCTATTCGCTCGGATACGCAGTATTTT.